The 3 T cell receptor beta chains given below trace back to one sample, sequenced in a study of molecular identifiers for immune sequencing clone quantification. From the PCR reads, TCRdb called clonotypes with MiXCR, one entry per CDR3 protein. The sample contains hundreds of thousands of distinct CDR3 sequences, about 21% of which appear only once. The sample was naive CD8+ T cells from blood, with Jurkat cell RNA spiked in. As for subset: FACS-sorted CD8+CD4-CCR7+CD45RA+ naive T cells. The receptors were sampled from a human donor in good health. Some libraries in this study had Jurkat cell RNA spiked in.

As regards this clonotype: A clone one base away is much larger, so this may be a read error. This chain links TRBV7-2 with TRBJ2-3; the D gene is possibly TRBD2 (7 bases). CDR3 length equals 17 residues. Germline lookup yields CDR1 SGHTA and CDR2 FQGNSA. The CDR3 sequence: CASSILGGAGFTATQYF. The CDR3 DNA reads TGTGCCAGCAGCATCCTAGGGGGGGCGGGGTTCACAGCTACGCAGTATTTT.

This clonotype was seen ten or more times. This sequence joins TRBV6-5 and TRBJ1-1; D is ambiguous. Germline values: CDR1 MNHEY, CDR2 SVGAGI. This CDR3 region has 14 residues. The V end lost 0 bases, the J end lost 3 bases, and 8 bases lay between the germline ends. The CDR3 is CASSYSGHYTEAFF. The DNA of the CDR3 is TGTGCCAGCAGTTACTCCGGGCACTACACTGAAGCTTTCTTT.

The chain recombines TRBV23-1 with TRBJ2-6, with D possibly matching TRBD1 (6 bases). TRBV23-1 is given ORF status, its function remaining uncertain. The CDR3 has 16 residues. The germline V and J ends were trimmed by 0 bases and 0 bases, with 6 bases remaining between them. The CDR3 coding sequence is TGCGCCAGCAGTCAATCAGGGGGCTCTGGGGCCAACGTCCTGACTTTC. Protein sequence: CASSQSGGSGANVLTF.